The next 3 T cell receptor beta chains were all read from a single sample in a study of control samples from healthy donors and cancer patients. Assay used: immunoSEQ multiplex PCR; TCRdb lists only in-frame clones, some missing. This repertoire shows about 71,000 clones, roughly 86% found once; its top ten account for 15% to 20%. Sequenced sample: PBMCs. The receptor source for this set is a man in his fifties or sixties with lung cancer.

The chain uses TRBV6-6 and TRBJ1-3; 7 nucleotides line up with TRBD1. The germline V gene has CDR1 MNHNY and CDR2 SVGAGI (reference sequence). V gave up 2 bases and J gave up 3 bases; unmatched junction bases: 4. This CDR3 is 15 amino acids long. In DNA form, the CDR3 reads TGTGCCAGCAGTTACAAGGGGGCCGGTGGAAACACCATATATTTT. It specifies CASSYKGAGGNTIYF.

The CDR3 nucleotides are TGTGCCATCAGGCCAACACCGGGGACAGGGACCTACGAGCAGTACTTC. This gives the protein CAIRPTPGTGTYEQYF. This rearrangement joins TRBV10-3 to TRBJ2-7, with 9 bases matching TRBD1. This CDR3 is built from 16 residues. CDR1 is ENHRY, CDR2 SYGVKD, per germline. The J segment lost 2 bases and the V segment lost 6 bases, leaving 11 bases of the junction unmatched.

V and J are TRBV14 and TRBJ1-2; possibly TRBD1 for D (5 bases). CDR1 is SGHDN and CDR2 is FVKESK in the germline V gene. This CDR3 has 16 amino acids. V lost 0 bases and J 5 bases, leaving 16 bases between the germline ends. CDR3 nucleotide sequence: TGTGCCAGCAGCCAAGATTTCGACGTGAGGGGTTATGGCTACACCTTC. Residues: CASSQDFDVRGYGYTF.